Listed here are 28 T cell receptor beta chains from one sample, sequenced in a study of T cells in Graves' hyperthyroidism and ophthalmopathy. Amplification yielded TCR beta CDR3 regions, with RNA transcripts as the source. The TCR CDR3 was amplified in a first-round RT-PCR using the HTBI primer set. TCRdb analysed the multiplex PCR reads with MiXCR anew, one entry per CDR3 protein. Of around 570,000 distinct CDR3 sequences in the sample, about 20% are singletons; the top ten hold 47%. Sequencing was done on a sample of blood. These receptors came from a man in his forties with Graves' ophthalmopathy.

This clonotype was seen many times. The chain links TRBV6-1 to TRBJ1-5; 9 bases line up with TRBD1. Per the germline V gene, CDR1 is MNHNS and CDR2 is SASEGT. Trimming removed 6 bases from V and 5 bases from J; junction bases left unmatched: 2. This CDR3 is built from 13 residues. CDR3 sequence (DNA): TGTGCCAGCAGGGACAGGGGAGATCAGCCCCAGCATTTT. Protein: CASRDRGDQPQHF.

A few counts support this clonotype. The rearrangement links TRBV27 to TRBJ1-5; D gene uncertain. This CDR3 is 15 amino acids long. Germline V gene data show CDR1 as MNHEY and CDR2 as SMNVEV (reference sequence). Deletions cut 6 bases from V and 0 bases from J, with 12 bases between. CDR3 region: CASSKTRDSNQPQHF. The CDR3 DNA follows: TGTGCCAGCAGCAAGACACGGGATAGCAATCAGCCCCAGCATTTT.

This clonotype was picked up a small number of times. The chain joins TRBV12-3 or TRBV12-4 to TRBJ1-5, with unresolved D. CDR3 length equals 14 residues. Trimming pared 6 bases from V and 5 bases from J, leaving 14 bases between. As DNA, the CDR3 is TGTGCCAGCAGGAACCGGGAAACCCATCAGCCCCAGCATTTT. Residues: CASRNRETHQPQHF.

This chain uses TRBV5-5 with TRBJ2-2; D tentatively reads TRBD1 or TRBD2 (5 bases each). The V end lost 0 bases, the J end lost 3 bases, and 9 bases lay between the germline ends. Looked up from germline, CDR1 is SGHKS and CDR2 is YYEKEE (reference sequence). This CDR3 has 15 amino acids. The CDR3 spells CASSLGGAYTGELFF. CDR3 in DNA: TGTGCCAGCAGCTTGGGAGGGGCCTACACCGGGGAGCTGTTTTTT.

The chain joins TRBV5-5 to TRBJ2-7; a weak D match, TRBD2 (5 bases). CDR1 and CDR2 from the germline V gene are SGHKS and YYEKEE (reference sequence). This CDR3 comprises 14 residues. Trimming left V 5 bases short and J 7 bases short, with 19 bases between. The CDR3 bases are TGTGCCAGCAGTGTTTCTTGGACGGGGTGGGAGCAGTACTTC. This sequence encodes CASSVSWTGWEQYF.

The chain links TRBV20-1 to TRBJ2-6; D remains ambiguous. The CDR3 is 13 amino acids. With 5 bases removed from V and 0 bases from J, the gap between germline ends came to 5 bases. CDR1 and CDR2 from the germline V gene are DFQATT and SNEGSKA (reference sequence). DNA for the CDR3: TGCAGTGCTCTCCTCTCTGGGGCCAACGTCCTGACTTTC. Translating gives CSALLSGANVLTF.

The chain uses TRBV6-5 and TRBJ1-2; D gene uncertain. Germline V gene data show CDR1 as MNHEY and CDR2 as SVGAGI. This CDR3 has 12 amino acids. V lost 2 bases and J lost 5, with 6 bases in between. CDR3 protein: CASSYQLYGYTF. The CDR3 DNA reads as TGTGCCAGCAGTTACCAACTGTATGGCTACACCTTC.

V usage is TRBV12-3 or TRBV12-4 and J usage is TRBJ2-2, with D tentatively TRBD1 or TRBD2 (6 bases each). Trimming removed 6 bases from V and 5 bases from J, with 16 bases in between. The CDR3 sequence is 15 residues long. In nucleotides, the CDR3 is TGTGCCAGCAGACATACGGGGGCCCTTACCGGGGAGCTGTTTTTT. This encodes CASRHTGALTGELFF.

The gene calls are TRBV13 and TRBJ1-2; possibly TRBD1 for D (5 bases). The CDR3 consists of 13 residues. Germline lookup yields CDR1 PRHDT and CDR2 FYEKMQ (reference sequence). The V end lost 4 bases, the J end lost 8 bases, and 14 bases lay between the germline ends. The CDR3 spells CASSSGTSRGYTF. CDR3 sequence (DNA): TGTGCCAGCAGCTCGGGGACCTCAAGGGGCTACACCTTC.

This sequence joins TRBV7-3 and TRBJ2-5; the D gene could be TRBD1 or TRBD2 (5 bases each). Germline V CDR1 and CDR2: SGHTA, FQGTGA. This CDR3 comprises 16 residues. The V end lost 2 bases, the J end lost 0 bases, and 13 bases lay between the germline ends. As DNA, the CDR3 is TGTGCCAGCAGCTTAGGGGGACGCACCAACCAAGAGACCCAGTACTTC. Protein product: CASSLGGRTNQETQYF.

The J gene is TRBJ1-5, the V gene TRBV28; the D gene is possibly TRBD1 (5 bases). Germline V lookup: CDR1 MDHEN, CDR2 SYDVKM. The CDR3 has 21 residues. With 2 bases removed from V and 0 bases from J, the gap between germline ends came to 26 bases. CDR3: CASSLLPSGTGKFDSNQPQHF. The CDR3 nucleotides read TGTGCCAGCAGTTTACTTCCATCCGGGACTGGAAAGTTTGATAGCAATCAGCCCCAGCATTTT.

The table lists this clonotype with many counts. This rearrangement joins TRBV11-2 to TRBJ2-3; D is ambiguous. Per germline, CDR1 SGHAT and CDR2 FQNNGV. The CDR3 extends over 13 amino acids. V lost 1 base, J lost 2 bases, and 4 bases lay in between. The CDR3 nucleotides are TGTGCCAGCAGCTTAGCTCTCACAGATACGCAGTATTTT. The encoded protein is CASSLALTDTQYF. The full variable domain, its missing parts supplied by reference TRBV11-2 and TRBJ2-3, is EAGVAQSPRYKIIEKRQSVAFWCNPISGHATLYWYQQILGQGPKLLIQFQNNGVVDDSQLPKDRFSAERLKGVDSTLKIQPAKLEDSAVYLCASSLALTDTQYFGPGTRLTVL.

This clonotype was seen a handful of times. The CDR3 sequence is CASGRQGNTEAFF. CDR3 bases: TGCGCCAGCGGGAGACAGGGGAACACTGAAGCTTTCTTT. The chain employs TRBV5-1 and TRBJ1-1; the match to TRBD1 covers 7 bases. The junction had 4 bases not matched to a gene; V was cut back by 7 bases and J by 1 base. Germline V gives CDR1 SGHRS, CDR2 YFSETQ. This CDR3 is 13 amino acids long. Using reference TRBV5-1 and TRBJ1-1 for the parts outside the CDR3, the full variable domain is KAGVTQTPRYLIKTRGQQVTLSCSPISGHRSVSWYQQTPGQGLQFLFEYFSETQRNKGNFPGRFSGRQFSNSRSEMNVSTLELGDSALYLCASGRQGNTEAFFGQGTRLTVV.

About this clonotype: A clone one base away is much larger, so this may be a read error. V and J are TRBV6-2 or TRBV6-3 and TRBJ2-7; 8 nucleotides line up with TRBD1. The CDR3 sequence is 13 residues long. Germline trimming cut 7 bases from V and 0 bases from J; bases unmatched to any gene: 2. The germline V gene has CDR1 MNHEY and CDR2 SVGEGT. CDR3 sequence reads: CASTQGASYEQYF. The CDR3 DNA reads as TGTGCCAGCACGCAGGGGGCCTCCTACGAGCAGTACTTC.

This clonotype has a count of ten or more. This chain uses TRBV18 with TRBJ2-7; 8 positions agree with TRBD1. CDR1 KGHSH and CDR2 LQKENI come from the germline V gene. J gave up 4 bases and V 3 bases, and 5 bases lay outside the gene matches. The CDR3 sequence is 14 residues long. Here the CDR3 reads CASSPTGGWYEQYF. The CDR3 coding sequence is TGTGCCAGCTCACCCACAGGGGGTTGGTACGAGCAGTACTTC.

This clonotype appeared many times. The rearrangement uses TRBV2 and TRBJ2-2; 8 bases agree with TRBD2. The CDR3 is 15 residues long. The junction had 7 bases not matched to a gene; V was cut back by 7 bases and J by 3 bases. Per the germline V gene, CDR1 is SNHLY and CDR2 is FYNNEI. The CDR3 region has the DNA TGTGCCAGCAAAGGACTAGCCGCCCACACCGGGGAGCTGTTTTTT. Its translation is CASKGLAAHTGELFF. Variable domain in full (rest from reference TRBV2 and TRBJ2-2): EPEVTQTPSHQVTQMGQEVILRCVPISNHLYFYWYRQILGQKVEFLVSFYNNEISEKSEIFDDQFSVERPDGSNFTLKIRSTKLEDSAMYFCASKGLAAHTGELFFGEGSRLTVL.

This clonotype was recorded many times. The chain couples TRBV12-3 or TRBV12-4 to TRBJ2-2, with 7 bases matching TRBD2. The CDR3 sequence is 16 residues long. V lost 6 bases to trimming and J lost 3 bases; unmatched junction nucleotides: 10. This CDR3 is CASSMHGRIDTGELFF. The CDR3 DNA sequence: TGTGCCAGCAGCATGCACGGGAGGATCGACACCGGGGAGCTGTTTTTT.

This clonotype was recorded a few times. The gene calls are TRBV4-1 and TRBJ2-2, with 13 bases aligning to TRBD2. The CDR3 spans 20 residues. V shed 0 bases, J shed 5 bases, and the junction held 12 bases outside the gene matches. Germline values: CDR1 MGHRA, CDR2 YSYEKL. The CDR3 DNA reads TGCGCCAGCAGCCAAGATCGTACTAGCGGGGGGGCCGGTAAAACCGGGGAGCTGTTTTTT. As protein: CASSQDRTSGGAGKTGELFF.

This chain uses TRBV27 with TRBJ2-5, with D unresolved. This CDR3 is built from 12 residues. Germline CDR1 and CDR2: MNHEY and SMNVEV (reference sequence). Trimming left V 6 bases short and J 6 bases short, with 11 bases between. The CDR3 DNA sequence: TGTGCCAGCAGCCCCCGGGTGCAGACCCAGTACTTC. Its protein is CASSPRVQTQYF.

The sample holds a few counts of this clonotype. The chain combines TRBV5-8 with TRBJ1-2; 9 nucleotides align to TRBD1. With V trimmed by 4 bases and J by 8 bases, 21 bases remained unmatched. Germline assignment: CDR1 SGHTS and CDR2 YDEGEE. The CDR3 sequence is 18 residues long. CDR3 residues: CASSRTPGQGLGTSGYTF. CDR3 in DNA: TGTGCCAGCAGCCGAACACCGGGACAGGGACTGGGTACGTCGGGCTACACCTTC.

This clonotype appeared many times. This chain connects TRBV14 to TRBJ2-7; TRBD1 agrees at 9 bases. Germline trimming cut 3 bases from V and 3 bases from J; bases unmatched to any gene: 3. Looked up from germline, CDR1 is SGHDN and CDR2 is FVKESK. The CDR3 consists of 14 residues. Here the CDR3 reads CASSHPGQGYEQYF. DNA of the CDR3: TGTGCCAGCAGCCATCCGGGACAGGGCTACGAGCAGTACTTC.

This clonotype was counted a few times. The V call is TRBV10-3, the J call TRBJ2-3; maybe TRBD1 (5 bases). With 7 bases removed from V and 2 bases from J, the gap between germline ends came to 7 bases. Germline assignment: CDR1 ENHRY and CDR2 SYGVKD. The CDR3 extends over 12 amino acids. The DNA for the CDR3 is TGTGCCATCATGGGGCTCACAGATACGCAGTATTTT. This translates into CAIMGLTDTQYF.

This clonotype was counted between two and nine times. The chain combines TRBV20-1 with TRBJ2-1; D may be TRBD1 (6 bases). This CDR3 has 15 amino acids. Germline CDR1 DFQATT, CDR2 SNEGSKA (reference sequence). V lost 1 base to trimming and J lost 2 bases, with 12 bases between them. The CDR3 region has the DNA TGCAGTGCTAGAGGGGCGACAGGCCCCTACAATGAGCAGTTCTTC. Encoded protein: CSARGATGPYNEQFF.

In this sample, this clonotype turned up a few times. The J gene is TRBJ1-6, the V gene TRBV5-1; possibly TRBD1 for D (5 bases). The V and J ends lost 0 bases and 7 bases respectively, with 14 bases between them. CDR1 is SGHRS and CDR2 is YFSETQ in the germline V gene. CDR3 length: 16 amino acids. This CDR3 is CASSLAAGGANSPLHF. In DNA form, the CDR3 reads TGCGCCAGCAGCTTGGCCGCAGGTGGGGCGAATTCACCCCTCCACTTT.

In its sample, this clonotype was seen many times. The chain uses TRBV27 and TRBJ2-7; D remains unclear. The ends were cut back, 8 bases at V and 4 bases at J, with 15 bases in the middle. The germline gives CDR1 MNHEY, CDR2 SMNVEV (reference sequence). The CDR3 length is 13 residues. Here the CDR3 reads CASRRRESYEQYF. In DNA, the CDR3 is TGTGCCAGCCGAAGAAGGGAATCATACGAGCAGTACTTC.

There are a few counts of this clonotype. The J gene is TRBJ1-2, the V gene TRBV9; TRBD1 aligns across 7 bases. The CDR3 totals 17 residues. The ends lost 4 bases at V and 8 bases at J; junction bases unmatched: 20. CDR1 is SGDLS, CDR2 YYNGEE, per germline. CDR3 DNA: TGTGCCAGCAGCCCCCTAGGCGGAACCGGGACAGCATGGGGCTACACCTTC. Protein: CASSPLGGTGTAWGYTF. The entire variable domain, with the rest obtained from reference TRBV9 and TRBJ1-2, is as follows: DSGVTQTPKHLITATGQRVTLRCSPRSGDLSVYWYQQSLDQGLQFLIQYYNGEERAKGNILERFSAQQFPDLHSELNLSSLELGDSALYFCASSPLGGTGTAWGYTFGSGTRLTVV.

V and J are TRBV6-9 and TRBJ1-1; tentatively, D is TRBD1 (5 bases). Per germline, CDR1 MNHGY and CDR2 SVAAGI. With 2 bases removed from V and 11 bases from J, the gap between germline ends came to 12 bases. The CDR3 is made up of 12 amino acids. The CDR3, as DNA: TGTGCCAGCAGTTATGAGGGGCTCGTGGCTTTCTTT. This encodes CASSYEGLVAFF.

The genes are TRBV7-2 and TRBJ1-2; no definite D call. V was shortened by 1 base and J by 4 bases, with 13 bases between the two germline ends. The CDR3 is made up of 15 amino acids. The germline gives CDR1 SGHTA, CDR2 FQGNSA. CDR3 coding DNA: TGTGCCAGCAGCTTAGAAGTCACCCGCCTCTATGGCTACACCTTC. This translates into CASSLEVTRLYGYTF.